This TCR beta chain appears in the sequencing data of a study of OX40 agonist ivuxolimab in advanced cancers. On the study more broadly: Three patients had partial responses: one hepatocellular carcinoma, two cutaneous melanoma. Findings and limits, study-wide: Doses of 0.1 to 3.0 mg/kg were accompanied by clonal expansion of CD4+ and CD8+ blood T cells by week 6. CD8+ T cells showed, on average, more clonal expansion than CD4+ cells.

Note on this clone: Antigen unknown.

The method was immunoSEQ multiplex PCR; TCRdb's version includes in-frame clones alone and lacks a portion of them. The profile shows under 100,000 clones, approximately 90% of them singletons. The source was CD4+ or CD8+ T cells sorted from blood, collected in a trial of the OX40 agonist ivuxolimab. The clonotype originates from an adult with an advanced solid tumor such as melanoma, head and neck, liver or kidney cancer.

In DNA, the CDR3 is TGCGCCAGCAGCCGGCTAGCGGTTAGCTCCTACGAGCAGTACTTC. Protein: CASSRLAVSSYEQYF. V is TRBV5-1 and J is TRBJ2-7; 7 nucleotides line up with TRBD2. Trimming cost V 4 bases and J 0 bases; bases outside gene matches: 7. Germline CDR1 and CDR2: SGHRS and YFSETQ. The CDR3 totals 15 residues. Using reference TRBV5-1 and TRBJ2-7 for the parts outside the CDR3, the full variable domain is KAGVTQTPRYLIKTRGQQVTLSCSPISGHRSVSWYQQTPGQGLQFLFEYFSETQRNKGNFPGRFSGRQFSNSRSEMNVSTLELGDSALYLCASSRLAVSSYEQYFGPGTRLTVT.